A single sample is the source of the 3 T cell receptor beta chains below, sequenced in a study of cytomegalovirus exposure and HLA in healthy donors. The PCR was carried out with 60 Vbeta primers and 13 Jbeta primers. The data were produced by immunoSEQ multiplex PCR, yet TCRdb's version contains in-frame clones alone and is incomplete. The sample has 150,000 to 200,000 clones, 65% to 85% seen once. Sequenced: PBMCs. The receptors here all came from a female donor in good health and CMV-seronegative.

This chain connects TRBV2 to TRBJ2-1; the match to TRBD2 covers 12 bases. There are 13 residues in the CDR3. Germline trimming cut 8 bases from V and 7 bases from J; bases unmatched to any gene: 3. Germline V lookup: CDR1 SNHLY, CDR2 FYNNEI. The CDR3 loop is CASGLAGLNEQFF. DNA for the CDR3: TGTGCCAGCGGACTAGCGGGGTTGAATGAGCAGTTCTTC.

The gene calls are TRBV5-1 and TRBJ1-2, with 7 bases identical to TRBD1. The trim removed 3 bases at V and 8 bases at J, leaving 4 bases unmatched. Germline loops: CDR1 SGHRS, CDR2 YFSETQ. The CDR3 length is 12 residues. The CDR3 nucleotides are TGCGCCAGCAGCTGGACAGGCAACGGCTACACCTTC. Residues: CASSWTGNGYTF.

The chain couples TRBV9 to TRBJ1-1, with D unresolved. V dropped 4 bases and J dropped 3 bases, with 10 bases sitting between them. The CDR3 totals 13 residues. Germline CDR1 reads SGDLS; CDR2 reads YYNGEE. The CDR3 here is CASSYRHDTEAFF. The DNA for the CDR3 is TGTGCCAGCAGCTACAGACATGACACTGAAGCTTTCTTT.